Listed here is a single T cell receptor (beta chain). Patients had blood sampled at baseline and again on cycle 4 day 1 and cycle 7 day 1. The CDR3 extends over 13 amino acids. V lost 6 bases and J lost 0, with 8 bases in between. The germline V gene encodes CDR1 MNHEY and CDR2 SVGAGI. This entry comes from a study of OX40 agonist ivuxolimab in advanced cancers. The method was immunoSEQ multiplex PCR; TCRdb's version includes in-frame clones alone and lacks a portion of them. The profile shows about 19,000 clones, roughly 88% of them singletons. The sample was CD4+ or CD8+ T cells sorted from blood, taken in a trial of the OX40 agonist ivuxolimab. The clonotype comes from an adult with an advanced solid tumor such as melanoma, head and neck, liver or kidney cancer. The rearrangement uses TRBV6-5 and TRBJ1-1, with D uncertain. CDR3 sequence: CASRKRVNTEAFF. CDR3 DNA: TGTGCCAGCAGAAAGAGGGTGAACACTGAAGCTTTCTTT.